This record covers a single T cell receptor beta chain. As yet, its antigen is unknown. The sample originates from a study of shared clonotypes between healthy human individuals. Study-wide background: Each donor's CD4 naive and CD4 memory cells filled three plates apiece, CD8 naive two, and CD8 memory one. Study observations and caveats: Among several donors, approximately 5.4% of naive CD4 clonotypes were found in common.

There were no recent acute infections or vaccinations among the donors, who were healthy HIV-negative adults. CD4+ cells were split into CD45RA+ naive and CD45RA-negative memory subsets. Libraries were prepared by immunoSEQ multiplex PCR; TCRdb keeps only in-frame clonotypes and omits some of them. This sample has over a million clones; approximately 80% occur once, and the top ten carry approximately 0.56%. V was clipped by 1 base and J by 4 bases, with 13 bases between them. The CDR3 has 15 residues. The germline CDR1 and CDR2 sequences are SQVTM and ANQGSEA. J is TRBJ2-2 and V is TRBV29-1; D assignment may be TRBD1 or TRBD2 (6 bases each). Material for sequencing was memory CD4+ T cells from PBMCs. Subset specified: CD45RA-negative fraction. This receptor was taken from a man between 18 and 29 years old in good health. Some clones in this sample may be carry-over from other donors' samples. CDR3 region: CSVEGKGGSTGELFF. The CDR3 DNA is TGCAGCGTTGAAGGCAAGGGGGGCTCCACCGGGGAGCTGTTTTTT.